The rows below give T cell receptor beta chains drawn from one sample of a study of early T cells in non-severe SARS-CoV-2 infection. TCRdb reprocessed the 5' RACE reads with MiXCR, giving one entry per CDR3 protein. The table includes 55,000 or so distinct CDR3 sequences, approximately 6% detected once. Sequences were obtained from whole blood. These receptors originate from an adult who was a healthcare worker with PCR-confirmed SARS-CoV-2 infection or an uninfected control (not recorded which). CDR3s include the opening cysteine and the closing phenylalanine or tryptophan. A D gene is named only where the DNA matches it firmly. Not all rows give a size; the values are once, few, many and, for expanded clones, a class.

j_gene | abundance | v_gene | d_gene | CDR3nt | CDR3aa
TRBJ2-3 | many | TRBV7-6 | . | TGTGCCAGCAGCTTGAGACAGGTCACAGATACGCAGTATTTT | CASSLRQVTDTQYF
TRBJ2-1 | . | TRBV9 | . | TGTGCCAGCAGCGTAGGTTTCGGACTATCGCTCAATGAGCAGTTCTTC | CASSVGFGLSLNEQFF
TRBJ1-3 | few | TRBV20-1 | TRBD1 | TGCAGTGCTCTCAGCGGGACAGGGCCCCTCTCTGGAAACACCATATATTTT | CSALSGTGPLSGNTIYF
TRBJ1-2 | . | TRBV4-3 | . | TGCGCCAGCAGCCAAGATCTGGCAGCTTCTAACTATGGCTACACCTTC | CASSQDLAASNYGYTF
TRBJ2-2 | many | TRBV7-7 | TRBD2 | TGTGCTAGCAGCTTGGCTAGCGGGGGGGCGAACACCGGGGAGCTGTTTTTT | CASSLASGGANTGELFF
TRBJ2-7 | few | TRBV5-1 | TRBD2 | TGCGCCAGCAGCTTAAGGACTAGCGGTAACTACGAGCAGTACTTC | CASSLRTSGNYEQYF
TRBJ2-1 | many | TRBV4-3 | . | TGCGCCAGCAGCCAAGGTCTAGAGCAGTTCTTC | CASSQGLEQFF
TRBJ1-6 | few | TRBV28 | . | TGTGCCAGCAGTTTAGTGACAGGCTATAATTCACCCCTCCACTTT | CASSLVTGYNSPLHF
TRBJ2-2 | . | TRBV18 | TRBD2 | TGTGCCAGCTCACCAAGGAGCCCGGGACTAGAAAACACCGGGGAGCTGTTTTTT | CASSPRSPGLENTGELFF
TRBJ1-1 | few | TRBV11-2 | TRBD1 | TGTGCCAGCAGCCAGGGACAGGTCACTGAAGCTTTCTTT | CASSQGQVTEAFF
TRBJ1-6 | . | TRBV6-5 | . | TGTGCCAGCAGTTTTGGTGACGGGCACTATAATTCACCCCTCCACTTT | CASSFGDGHYNSPLHF
TRBJ1-1 | few | TRBV11-3 | . | TGTGCCAGCAGCCCCGGACCCAACACTGAAGCTTTCTTT | CASSPGPNTEAFF
TRBJ1-3 | many | TRBV18 | TRBD1 | TGTGCCAGCTCACACCGGGACAGAATCTCTGGAAACACCATATATTTT | CASSHRDRISGNTIYF
TRBJ2-1 | many | TRBV6-5 | . | TGTGCCAGCAGCCCCGGAGACGGGGATGAGCAGTTCTTC | CASSPGDGDEQFF
TRBJ1-2 | many | TRBV10-3 | . | TGTGCCATCAGGGCAGGATCAGCTAACTATGGCTACACCTTC | CAIRAGSANYGYTF
TRBJ1-5 | many | TRBV19 | . | TGTGCCAGTAGTAAGAGGAATCAGCCCCAGCATTTT | CASSKRNQPQHF
TRBJ2-6 | . | TRBV9 | . | TGTGCCAGCACTCTACGGCCATTGGAGTCTGGGGCCAACGTCCTGACTTTC | CASTLRPLESGANVLTF
TRBJ2-6 | . | TRBV5-1 | . | TGCGCCAGCACCCTTTCGGCCGGGGCCAACGTCCTGACTTTC | CASTLSAGANVLTF
TRBJ2-7 | many | TRBV6-2/TRBV6-3 | TRBD2 | TGTGCCAGCCGGACTAGCGGGGGAACCTACGAGCAGTACTTC | CASRTSGGTYEQYF
TRBJ2-7 | many | TRBV2 | TRBD1 | TGTGCCAGCAGGCCGGGACAGGGTATAGAGCAGTACTTC | CASRPGQGIEQYF
TRBJ2-3 | medium-sized | TRBV12-3/TRBV12-4 | TRBD2 | TGTGCCAGCAACCTAGCGGGGGGTCGCGATACGCAGTATTTT | CASNLAGGRDTQYF
TRBJ2-3 | many | TRBV7-9 | TRBD2 | TGTGCCAGCAGCCCCGGTGGGGGGGTCACAGATACGCAGTATTTT | CASSPGGGVTDTQYF
TRBJ1-1 | many | TRBV5-1 | . | TGCGCCAGCAGCTTGGAAGGGCTCACTGAAGCTTTCTTT | CASSLEGLTEAFF
TRBJ2-3 | . | TRBV19 | TRBD1 | TGTGCCAGTAGTATTGTCAGGGGGCGCAGTACAGATACGCAGTATTTT | CASSIVRGRSTDTQYF
TRBJ1-1 | many | TRBV7-2 | . | TGTGCCAGCCTACGTGGCACTGAAGCTTTCTTT | CASLRGTEAFF
TRBJ2-7 | few | TRBV20-1 | . | TGCAGTGCGGAGGGACGCGTTACTTCCTACGAGCAGTACTTC | CSAEGRVTSYEQYF
TRBJ2-6 | many | TRBV4-3 | . | TGCGCCAGCAGCCAAGAAGGAACATCAGGGGCCAACGTCCTGACTTTC | CASSQEGTSGANVLTF
TRBJ1-5 | few | TRBV3-1 | . | TGTGCCAGCAGTGCAGGGATTGGCGGCAATCAGCCCCAGCATTTT | CASSAGIGGNQPQHF